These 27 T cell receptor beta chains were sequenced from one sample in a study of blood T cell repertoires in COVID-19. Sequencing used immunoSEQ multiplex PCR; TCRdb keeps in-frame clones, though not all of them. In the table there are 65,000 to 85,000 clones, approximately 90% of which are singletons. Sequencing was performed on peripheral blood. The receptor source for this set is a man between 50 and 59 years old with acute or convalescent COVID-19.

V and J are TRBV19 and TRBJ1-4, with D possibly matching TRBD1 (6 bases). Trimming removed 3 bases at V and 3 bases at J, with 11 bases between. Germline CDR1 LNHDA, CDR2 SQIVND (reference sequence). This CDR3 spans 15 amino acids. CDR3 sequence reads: CASSIQGQPNEKLFF. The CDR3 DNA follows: TGTGCCAGTAGTATTCAGGGGCAGCCTAATGAAAAACTGTTTTTT.

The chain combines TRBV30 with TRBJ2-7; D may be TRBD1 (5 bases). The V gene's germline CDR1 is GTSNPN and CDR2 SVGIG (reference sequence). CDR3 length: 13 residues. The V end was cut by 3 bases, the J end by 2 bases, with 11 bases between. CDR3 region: CAWRKTGAYEQYF. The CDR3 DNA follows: TGTGCCTGGAGGAAAACAGGAGCCTACGAGCAGTACTTC. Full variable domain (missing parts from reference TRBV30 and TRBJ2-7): SQTIHQWPATLVQPVGSPLSLECTVEGTSNPNLYWYRQAAGRGLQLLFYSVGIGQISSEVPQNLSASRPQDRQFILSSKKLLLSDSGFYLCAWRKTGAYEQYFGPGTRLTVT.

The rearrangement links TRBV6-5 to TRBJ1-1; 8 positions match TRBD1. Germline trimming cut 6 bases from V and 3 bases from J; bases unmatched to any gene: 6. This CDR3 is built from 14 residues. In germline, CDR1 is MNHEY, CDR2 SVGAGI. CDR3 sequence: CASSWTGLDTEAFF. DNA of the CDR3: TGTGCCAGCAGCTGGACAGGGTTGGACACTGAAGCTTTCTTT.

Here the CDR3 DNA reads TGTGCCAGCAGTTTCGGGCGGGATGCTAGCACAGATACGCAGTATTTT. Protein sequence: CASSFGRDASTDTQYF. This chain uses TRBV27 with TRBJ2-3; tentatively, D is TRBD2 (6 bases). Trimming removed 3 bases at V and 0 bases at J, with 13 bases between. The germline CDR1 and CDR2 sequences are MNHEY and SMNVEV (reference sequence). The CDR3 covers 16 residues.

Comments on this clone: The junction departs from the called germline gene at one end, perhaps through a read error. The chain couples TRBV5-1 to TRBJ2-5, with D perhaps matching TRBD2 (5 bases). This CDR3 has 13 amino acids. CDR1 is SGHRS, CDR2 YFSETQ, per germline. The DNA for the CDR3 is TGCGCCAGCAGCCCCGGGAACCAAGGGACCCAGTACTTC. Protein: CASSPGNQGTQYF.

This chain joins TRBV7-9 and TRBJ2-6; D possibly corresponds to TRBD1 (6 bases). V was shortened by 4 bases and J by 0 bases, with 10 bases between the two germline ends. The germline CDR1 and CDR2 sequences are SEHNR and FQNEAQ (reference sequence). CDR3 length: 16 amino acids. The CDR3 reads CASSYTDSSGANVLTF. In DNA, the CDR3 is TGTGCCAGCAGCTACACGGACAGCTCTGGGGCCAACGTCCTGACTTTC.

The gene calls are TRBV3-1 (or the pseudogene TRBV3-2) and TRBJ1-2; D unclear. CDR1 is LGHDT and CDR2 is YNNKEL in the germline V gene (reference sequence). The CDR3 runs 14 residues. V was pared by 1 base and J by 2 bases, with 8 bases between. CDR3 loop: CASSQAGGNYGYTF. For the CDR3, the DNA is TGTGCCAGCAGCCAAGCGGGTGGGAACTATGGCTACACCTTC.

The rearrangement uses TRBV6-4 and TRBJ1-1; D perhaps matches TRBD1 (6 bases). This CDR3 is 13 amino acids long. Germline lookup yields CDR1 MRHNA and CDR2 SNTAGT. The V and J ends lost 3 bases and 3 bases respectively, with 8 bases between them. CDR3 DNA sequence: TGTGCCAGCAGTGAGGACAGAGACACTGAAGCTTTCTTT. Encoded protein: CASSEDRDTEAFF.

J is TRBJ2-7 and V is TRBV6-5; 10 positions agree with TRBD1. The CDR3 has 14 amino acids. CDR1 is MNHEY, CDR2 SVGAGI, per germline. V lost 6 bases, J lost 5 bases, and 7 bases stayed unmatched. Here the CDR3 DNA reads TGTGCCAGCAGGTCCCTCGGACAGGGGGACGAGCAGTACTTC. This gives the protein CASRSLGQGDEQYF.

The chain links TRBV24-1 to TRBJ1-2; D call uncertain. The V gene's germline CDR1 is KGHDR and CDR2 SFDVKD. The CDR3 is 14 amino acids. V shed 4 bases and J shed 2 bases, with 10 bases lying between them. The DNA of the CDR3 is TGTGCCACCAGTGAAATGAACAGAAACTATGGCTACACCTTC. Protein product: CATSEMNRNYGYTF.

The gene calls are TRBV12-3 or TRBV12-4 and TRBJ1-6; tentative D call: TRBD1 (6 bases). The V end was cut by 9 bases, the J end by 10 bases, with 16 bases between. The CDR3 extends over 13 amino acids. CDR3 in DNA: TGTGCCAGTAGGACAGCGAAGTCGTCACCCCTCCACTTT. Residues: CASRTAKSSPLHF.

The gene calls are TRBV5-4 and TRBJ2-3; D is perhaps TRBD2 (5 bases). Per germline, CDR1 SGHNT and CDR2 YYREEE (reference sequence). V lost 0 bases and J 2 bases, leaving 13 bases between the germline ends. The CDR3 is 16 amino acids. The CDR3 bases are TGTGCCAGCAGCTTGGCCGGCTCGAGGGCCACAGATACGCAGTATTTT. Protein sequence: CASSLAGSRATDTQYF.

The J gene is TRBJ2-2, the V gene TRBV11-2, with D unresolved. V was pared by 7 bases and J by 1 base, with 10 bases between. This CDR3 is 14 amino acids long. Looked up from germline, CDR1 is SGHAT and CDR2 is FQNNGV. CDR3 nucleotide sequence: TGTGCCAGCAACCTGGCCCGGAACACCGGGGAGCTGTTTTTT. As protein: CASNLARNTGELFF.

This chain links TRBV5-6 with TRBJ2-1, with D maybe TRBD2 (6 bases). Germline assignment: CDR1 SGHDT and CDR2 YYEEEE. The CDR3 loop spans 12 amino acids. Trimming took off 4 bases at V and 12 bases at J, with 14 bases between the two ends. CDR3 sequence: CASSVPGTPQFF. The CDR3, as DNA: TGTGCCAGCAGCGTACCCGGGACTCCGCAGTTCTTC.

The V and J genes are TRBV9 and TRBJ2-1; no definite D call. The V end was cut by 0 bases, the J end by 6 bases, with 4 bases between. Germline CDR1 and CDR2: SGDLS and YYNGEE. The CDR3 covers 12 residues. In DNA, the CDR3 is TGTGCCAGCAGCGTAGGAGCCAATGAGCAGTTCTTC. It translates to CASSVGANEQFF.

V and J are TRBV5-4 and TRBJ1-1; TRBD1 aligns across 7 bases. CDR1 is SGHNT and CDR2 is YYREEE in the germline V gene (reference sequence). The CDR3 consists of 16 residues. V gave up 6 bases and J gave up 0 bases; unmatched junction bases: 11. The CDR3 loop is CASNQKNRGMNTEAFF. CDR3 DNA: TGTGCCAGCAACCAAAAAAACAGGGGCATGAACACTGAAGCTTTCTTT.

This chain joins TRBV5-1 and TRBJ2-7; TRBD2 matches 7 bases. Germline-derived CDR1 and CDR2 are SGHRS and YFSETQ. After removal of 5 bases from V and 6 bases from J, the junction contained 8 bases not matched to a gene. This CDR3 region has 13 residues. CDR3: CASSSPPGGEQYF. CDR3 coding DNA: TGCGCCAGCAGTTCCCCTCCGGGGGGCGAGCAGTACTTC.

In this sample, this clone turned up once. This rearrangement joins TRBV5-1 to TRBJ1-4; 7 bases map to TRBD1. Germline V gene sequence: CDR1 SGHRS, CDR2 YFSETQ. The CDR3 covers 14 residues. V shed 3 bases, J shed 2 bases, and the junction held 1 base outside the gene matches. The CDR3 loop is CASSSTGTNEKLFF. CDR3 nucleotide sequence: TGCGCCAGCAGCTCGACAGGGACTAATGAAAAACTGTTTTTT. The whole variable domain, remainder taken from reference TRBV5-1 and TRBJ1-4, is KAGVTQTPRYLIKTRGQQVTLSCSPISGHRSVSWYQQTPGQGLQFLFEYFSETQRNKGNFPGRFSGRQFSNSRSEMNVSTLELGDSALYLCASSSTGTNEKLFFGSGTQLSVL.

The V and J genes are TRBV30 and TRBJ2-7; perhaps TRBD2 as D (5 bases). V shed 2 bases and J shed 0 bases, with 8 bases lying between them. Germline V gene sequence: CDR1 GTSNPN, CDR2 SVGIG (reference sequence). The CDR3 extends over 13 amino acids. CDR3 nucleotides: TGTGCCTGGAGTTCGGGATTCTCCTACGAGCAGTACTTC. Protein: CAWSSGFSYEQYF.

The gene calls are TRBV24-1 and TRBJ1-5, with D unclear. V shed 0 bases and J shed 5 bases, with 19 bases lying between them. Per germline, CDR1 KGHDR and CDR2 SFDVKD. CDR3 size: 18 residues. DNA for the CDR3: TGTGCCACCAGTGATTTGCGCGACGGAGGTGGGCACGATCAGCCCCAGCATTTT. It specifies CATSDLRDGGGHDQPQHF.

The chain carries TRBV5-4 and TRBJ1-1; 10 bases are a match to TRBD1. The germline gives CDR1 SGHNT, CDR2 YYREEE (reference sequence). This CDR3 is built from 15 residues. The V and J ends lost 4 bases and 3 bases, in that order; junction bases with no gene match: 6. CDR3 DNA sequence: TGTGCCAGCAGCACGGGACAGGGGTTGGACACTGAAGCTTTCTTT. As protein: CASSTGQGLDTEAFF.

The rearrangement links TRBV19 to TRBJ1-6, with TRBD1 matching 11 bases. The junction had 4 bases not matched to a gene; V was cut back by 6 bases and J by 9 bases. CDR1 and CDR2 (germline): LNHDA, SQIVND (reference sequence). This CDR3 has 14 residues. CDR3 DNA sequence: TGTGCCAGTAGCCTCGGGACAGGGGGTTCACCCCTCCACTTT. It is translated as CASSLGTGGSPLHF.

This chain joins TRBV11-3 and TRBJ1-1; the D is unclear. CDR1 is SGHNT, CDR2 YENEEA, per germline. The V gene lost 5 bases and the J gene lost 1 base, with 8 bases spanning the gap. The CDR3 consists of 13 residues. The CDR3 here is CASSGIANTEAFF. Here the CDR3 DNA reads TGTGCCAGCAGCGGAATAGCGAACACTGAAGCTTTCTTT.

Here the CDR3 reads CASSQEEGGSPLHF. The CDR3 coding sequence is TGCGCCAGCAGCCAAGAGGAGGGTGGTTCACCCCTCCACTTT. The chain links TRBV4-3 to TRBJ1-6; D unclear. V was pared by 0 bases and J by 9 bases, with 9 bases between. The V gene's germline CDR1 is LGHNA and CDR2 YSLEER. There are 14 residues in the CDR3.

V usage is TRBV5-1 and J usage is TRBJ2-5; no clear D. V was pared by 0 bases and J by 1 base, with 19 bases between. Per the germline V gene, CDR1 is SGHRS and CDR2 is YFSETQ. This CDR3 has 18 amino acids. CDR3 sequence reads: CASSLAHNPAQPQETQYF. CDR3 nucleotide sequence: TGCGCCAGCAGCTTGGCCCACAATCCAGCACAGCCCCAAGAGACCCAGTACTTC.

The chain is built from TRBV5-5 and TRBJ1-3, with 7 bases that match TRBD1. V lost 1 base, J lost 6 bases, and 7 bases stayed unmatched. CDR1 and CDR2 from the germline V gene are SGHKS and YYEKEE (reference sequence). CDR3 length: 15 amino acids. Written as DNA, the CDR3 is TGTGCCAGCAGCTTGAATGGCCAGGGGGTAAACACCATATATTTT. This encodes CASSLNGQGVNTIYF.

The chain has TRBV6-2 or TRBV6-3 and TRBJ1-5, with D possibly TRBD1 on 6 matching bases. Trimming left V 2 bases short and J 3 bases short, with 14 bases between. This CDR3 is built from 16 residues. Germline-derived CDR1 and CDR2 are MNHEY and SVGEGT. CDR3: CASSYGSRGNNQPQHF. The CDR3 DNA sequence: TGTGCCAGCAGTTACGGGTCCAGGGGCAACAATCAGCCCCAGCATTTT.